The clone carrying this T cell receptor beta chain was recorded a few times. TCRdb's table, derived via immunoSEQ multiplex PCR, lists solely in-frame clones and lacks some. The sample carries more than 150,000 clones, just under 90% recorded once. The data originate from a study of blood T cell repertoires in COVID-19. Overall study context: In each case, the material was cDNA or gDNA derived from T cells, B-cell-depleted T cells, or PBMCs.

Germline loops: CDR1 SGDLS, CDR2 YYNGEE. V dropped 3 bases and J dropped 4 bases, with 11 bases sitting between them. The CDR3 spans 13 residues. V gene TRBV9 combines with J gene TRBJ2-7; D might be TRBD2 (5 bases). The sample consisted of peripheral blood. The sequence was collected from a woman under 30 who had recovered from COVID-19. The CDR3 sequence: CASSATPGYEQYF. CDR3 DNA sequence: TGTGCCAGCAGCGCCACACCGGGATACGAGCAGTACTTC. Variable domain in full (rest from reference TRBV9 and TRBJ2-7): DSGVTQTPKHLITATGQRVTLRCSPRSGDLSVYWYQQSLDQGLQFLIQYYNGEERAKGNILERFSAQQFPDLHSELNLSSLELGDSALYFCASSATPGYEQYFGPGTRLTVT.